Listed here is a single T cell receptor (beta chain). This entry belongs to a study of control samples from healthy donors and cancer patients. Clones were read by immunoSEQ multiplex PCR, and TCRdb kept only the in-frame ones, dropping some. The repertoire holds 55,000 to 65,000 clones, with approximately 87% as singletons. V was cut by 6 bases and J by 5 bases, with 14 bases left in between. The germline V gene has CDR1 MNHEY and CDR2 SMNVEV (reference sequence). The CDR3 length is 14 residues. Sequencing was done on a sample of PBMCs. This receptor was taken from a woman aged 60-75 years with lung cancer. The rearrangement links TRBV27 to TRBJ1-5, with a possible D match to TRBD1 (5 bases). The CDR3 sequence is CASSWTPWDQPQHF. CDR3 sequence (DNA): TGTGCCAGCAGCTGGACACCTTGGGATCAGCCCCAGCATTTT.